Detailed here is one TCR beta chain. Its antigen remains unidentified. Every donor was a healthy person donating bone marrow. The source of the sample is a study of cytomegalovirus exposure and HLA in healthy donors. Points from the study as a whole: DRB1 had the most TCR associations and HLA-C the fewest, a later analysis found, with rates varying by HLA locus. When the data were analyzed later, several of the most significant clusters appeared to be linked to common viral pathogens.

Primers for the PCR totalled 60 Vbeta and 13 Jbeta. The table came from immunoSEQ multiplex PCR; TCRdb's copy has only in-frame clones and leaves some out. The profile shows fewer than 150,000 clones, 70% to 80% of them singletons. The CDR3 sequence is 15 residues long. V lost 8 bases and J lost 1; bases outside the gene matches: 9. Germline assignment: CDR1 GTSNPN and CDR2 SVGIG (reference sequence). Specimen: PBMCs. The chain employs TRBV30 and TRBJ2-2; 8 nucleotides match TRBD1. This TCR was sampled from a woman aged 40 to 50 in good health and CMV-seropositive. The CDR3, as DNA: TGTGCCCGGCGCCTCGGACAGGGGAACACCGGGGAGCTGTTTTTT. Its translation is CARRLGQGNTGELFF.